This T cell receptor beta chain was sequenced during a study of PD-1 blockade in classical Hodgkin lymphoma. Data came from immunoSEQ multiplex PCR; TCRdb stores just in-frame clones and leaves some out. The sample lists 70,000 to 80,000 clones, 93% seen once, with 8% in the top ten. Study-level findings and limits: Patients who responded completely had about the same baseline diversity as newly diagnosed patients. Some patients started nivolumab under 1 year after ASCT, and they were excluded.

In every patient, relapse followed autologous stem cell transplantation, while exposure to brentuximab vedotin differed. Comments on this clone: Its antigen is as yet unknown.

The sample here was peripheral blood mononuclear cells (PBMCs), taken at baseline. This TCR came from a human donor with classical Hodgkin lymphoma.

The CDR3 region has the DNA TGTGCCTGGGGGGGCAGACAGGAGGCTGGAAACACCATATATTTT. Translation: CAWGGRQEAGNTIYF. The chain joins TRBV30 to TRBJ1-3; D may be TRBD1 (6 bases). CDR1 GTSNPN and CDR2 SVGIG come from the germline V gene (reference sequence). Between the trimmed V and J ends, which lost 5 bases and 2 bases, there was a span of 16 bases. CDR3 size: 15 residues.